This entry concerns a single T cell receptor beta chain. Its antigen is unknown. This record comes from a study of beta chain features in type 1 diabetes. The study, taken as a whole, reports: Researchers reported that naive, central memory and Treg TCRB repertoires appeared more similar in patients than in healthy donors. High-TCR-expressing cells could be over-represented by cDNA sequencing.

Reverse transcribing all isolated RNA meant expressed TCRB transcripts were sequenced. Each sample of naive, central memory or regulatory T cells had, on average, approximately 4 million reads. Method: immunoSEQ multiplex PCR; TCRdb's copy keeps in-frame clones and lacks some. The table shows around 300,000 clones, with 12% to 15% occurring only once. Populations obtained by sorting all exceeded 95% purity. Unmatched junction bases numbered 20, after V lost 11 bases and J lost 3 bases. Germline V CDR1 and CDR2: SSHAT, FNYEAQ (reference sequence). The CDR3 runs to 17 residues. Specimen: central memory CD4+ T cells from blood. This chain uses TRBV7-7 with TRBJ2-5; 8 bases map to TRBD2. This sequence was found in a man aged 25 to 40 in good health. The CDR3 DNA sequence: TGTGCCTGCTGCCGCGGGTCCTCCGGGGGGGCTAAAGAGACCCAGTACTTC. Translating gives CACCRGSSGGAKETQYF. Combining the CDR3 with reference TRBV7-7 and TRBJ2-5 gives the whole variable domain GAGVSQSPRYKVTKRGQDVTLRCDPISSHATLYWYQQALGQGPEFLTYFNYEAQPDKSGLPSDRFSAERPEGSISTLTIQRTEQRDSAMYRCACCRGSSGGAKETQYFGPGTRLLVL.